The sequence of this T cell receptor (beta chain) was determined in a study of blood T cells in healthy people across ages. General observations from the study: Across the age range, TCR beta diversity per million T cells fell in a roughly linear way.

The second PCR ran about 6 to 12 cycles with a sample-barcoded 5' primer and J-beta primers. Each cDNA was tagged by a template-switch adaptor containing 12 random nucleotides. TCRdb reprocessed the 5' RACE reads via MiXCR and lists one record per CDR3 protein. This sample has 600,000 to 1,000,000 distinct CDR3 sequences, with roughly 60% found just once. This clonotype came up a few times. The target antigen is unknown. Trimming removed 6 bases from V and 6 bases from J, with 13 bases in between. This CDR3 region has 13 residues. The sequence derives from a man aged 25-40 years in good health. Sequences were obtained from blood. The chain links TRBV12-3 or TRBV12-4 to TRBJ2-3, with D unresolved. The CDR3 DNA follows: TGTGCCAGCAGGATCCTTAGTAGCGATACGCAGTATTTT. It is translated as CASRILSSDTQYF.